A selection of T cell receptor beta chains follows, all from one sample in a study of blood T cell dynamics during melanoma immunotherapy. Repertoires were generated with immunoSEQ multiplex PCR, while TCRdb's copy carries only in-frame clones and drops some. The data contain about 15,000 clones, 85% to 90% of them singletons. The source material was blood, sampled from a patient treated with checkpoint blockade. Receptors originate from a human donor with melanoma. The CDR3 runs from the conserved cysteine through the conserved F or W. A D gene is named only where the DNA matches it firmly. Clone size appears in some rows only: once, few, many, or a class for an expanded clone.

>.|TRBJ2-5|TRBD2|TRBV28
CASSSPAGGTKTQYF
TGTGCCAGCAGTTCACCAGCGGGGGGGACGAAGACCCAGTACTTC
>.|TRBJ2-1|.|TRBV7-9
CASSLTRGFHNEQFF
TGTGCCAGCAGCTTAACGAGGGGTTTCCACAATGAGCAGTTCTTC
>.|TRBJ2-1|.|TRBV19
CASSIEISSYNEQFF
TGTGCCAGTAGTATAGAGATTAGCTCCTACAATGAGCAGTTCTTC
>.|TRBJ2-5|TRBD2|TRBV2
CASRGGTSGETQYF
TGTGCCAGCAGGGGCGGGACTAGCGGTGAGACCCAGTACTTC
>.|TRBJ1-6|.|TRBV11-1
CASSLQGRSPLHF
TGTGCCAGCAGCTTACAGGGGAGGTCACCCCTCCACTTT
>.|TRBJ2-7|.|TRBV7-9
CASSLVGQREQYF
TGTGCCAGCAGCTTAGTTGGACAGCGAGAGCAGTACTTC
>.|TRBJ1-3|.|TRBV29-1
CSARGGISGGNTIYF
TGCAGCGCCCGCGGGGGGATATCTGGTGGAAACACCATATATTTT
>once|TRBJ1-2|TRBD1|TRBV7-8
CASSARQGAYGYTF
TGTGCCAGCAGCGCCAGACAGGGGGCATATGGCTACACCTTC
>.|TRBJ1-2|.|TRBV6-1
CASSDHRALGYTF
TGTGCCAGCAGTGACCATAGGGCATTAGGCTACACCTTC
>.|TRBJ2-7|.|TRBV10-3
CAISETSRVEQYF
TGTGCCATCAGTGAGACTAGCCGGGTCGAGCAGTACTTC